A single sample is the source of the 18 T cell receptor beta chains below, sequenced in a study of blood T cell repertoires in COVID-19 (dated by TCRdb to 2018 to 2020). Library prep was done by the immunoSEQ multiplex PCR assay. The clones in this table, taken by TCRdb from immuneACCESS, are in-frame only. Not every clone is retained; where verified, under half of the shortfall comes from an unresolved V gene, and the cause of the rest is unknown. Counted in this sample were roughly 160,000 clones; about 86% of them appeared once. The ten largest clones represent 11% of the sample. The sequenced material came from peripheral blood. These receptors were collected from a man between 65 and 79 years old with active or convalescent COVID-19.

As DNA, the CDR3 is TGTGCCAGCAGCTCGTCTCGCTCCTACGAGCAGTACTTC. Translating it yields CASSSSRSYEQYF. This chain links TRBV5-8 with TRBJ2-7, with no clear D. V lost 3 bases and J lost 0, with 7 bases in between. The CDR3 contains 13 residues. The V gene's germline CDR1 is SGHTS and CDR2 YDEGEE.

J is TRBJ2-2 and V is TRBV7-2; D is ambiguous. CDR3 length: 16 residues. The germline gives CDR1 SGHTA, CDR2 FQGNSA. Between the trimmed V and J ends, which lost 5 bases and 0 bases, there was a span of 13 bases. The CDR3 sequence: CASSGPRPSNTGELFF. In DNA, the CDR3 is TGTGCCAGCAGCGGGCCCCGGCCTTCGAACACCGGGGAGCTGTTTTTT.

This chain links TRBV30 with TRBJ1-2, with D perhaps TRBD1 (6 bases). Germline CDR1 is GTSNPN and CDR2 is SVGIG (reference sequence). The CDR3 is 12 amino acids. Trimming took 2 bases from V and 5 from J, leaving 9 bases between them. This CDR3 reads CAWSPTGYGYTF. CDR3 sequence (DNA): TGTGCCTGGAGTCCTACAGGGTATGGCTACACCTTC.

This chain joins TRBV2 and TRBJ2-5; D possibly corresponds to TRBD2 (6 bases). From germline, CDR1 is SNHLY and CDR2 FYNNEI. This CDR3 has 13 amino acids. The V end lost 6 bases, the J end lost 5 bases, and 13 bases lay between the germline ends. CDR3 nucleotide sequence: TGTGCCAGCAGATCGGGGGTTCGGGAGACCCAGTACTTC. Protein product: CASRSGVRETQYF.

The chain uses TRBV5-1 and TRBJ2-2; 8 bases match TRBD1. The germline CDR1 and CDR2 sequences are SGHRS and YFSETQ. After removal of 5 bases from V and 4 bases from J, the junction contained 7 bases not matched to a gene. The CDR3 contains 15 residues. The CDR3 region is CASRSRGRSTGELFF. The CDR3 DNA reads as TGCGCCAGCAGGTCCAGGGGGCGTAGCACCGGGGAGCTGTTTTTT.

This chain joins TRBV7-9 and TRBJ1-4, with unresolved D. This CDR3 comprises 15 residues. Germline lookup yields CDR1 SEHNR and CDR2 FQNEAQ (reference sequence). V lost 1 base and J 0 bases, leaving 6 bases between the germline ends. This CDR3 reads CASSLGRATNEKLFF. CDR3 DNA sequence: TGTGCCAGCAGCTTAGGGAGGGCAACTAATGAAAAACTGTTTTTT.

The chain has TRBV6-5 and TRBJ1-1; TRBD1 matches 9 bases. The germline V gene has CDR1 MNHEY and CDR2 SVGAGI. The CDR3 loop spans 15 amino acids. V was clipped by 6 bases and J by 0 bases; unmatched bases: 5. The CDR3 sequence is CASSGTGKMNTEAFF. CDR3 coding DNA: TGTGCCAGCAGCGGGACAGGGAAAATGAACACTGAAGCTTTCTTT.

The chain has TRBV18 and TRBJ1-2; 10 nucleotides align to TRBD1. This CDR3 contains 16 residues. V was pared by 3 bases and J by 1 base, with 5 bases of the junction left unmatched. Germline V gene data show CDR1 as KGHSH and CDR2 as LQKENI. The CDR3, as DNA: TGTGCCAGCTCACCCGGGACAGGGGACCTTAACTATGGCTACACCTTC. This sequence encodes CASSPGTGDLNYGYTF. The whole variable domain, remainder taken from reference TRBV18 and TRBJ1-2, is NAGVMQNPRHLVRRRGQEARLRCSPMKGHSHVYWYRQLPEEGLKFMVYLQKENIIDESGMPKERFSAEFPKEGPSILRIQQVVRGDSAAYFCASSPGTGDLNYGYTFGSGTRLTVV.

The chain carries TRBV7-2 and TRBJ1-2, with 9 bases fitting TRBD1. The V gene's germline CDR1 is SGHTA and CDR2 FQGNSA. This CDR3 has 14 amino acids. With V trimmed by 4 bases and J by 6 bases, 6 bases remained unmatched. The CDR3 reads CASSSNRGRDGYTF. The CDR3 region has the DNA TGTGCCAGCAGCTCAAACAGGGGGCGCGATGGCTACACCTTC.

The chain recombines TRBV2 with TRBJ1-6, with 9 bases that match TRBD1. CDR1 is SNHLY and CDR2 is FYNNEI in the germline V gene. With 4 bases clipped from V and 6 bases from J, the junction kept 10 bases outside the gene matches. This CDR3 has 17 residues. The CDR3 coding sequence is TGTGCCAGCAGTGTGGGACAGGGTTTTGGGGGTAATTCACCCCTCCACTTT. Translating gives CASSVGQGFGGNSPLHF.

DNA of the CDR3: TGTGCCAGCAGCCGGGACAGCGGAGAGACCCAGTACTTC. The encoded protein is CASSRDSGETQYF. The rearrangement links TRBV5-4 to TRBJ2-5; TRBD1 matches at 7 bases. V gave up 4 bases and J gave up 4 bases; unmatched junction bases: 4. The germline V gene has CDR1 SGHNT and CDR2 YYREEE (reference sequence). This CDR3 is 13 amino acids long.

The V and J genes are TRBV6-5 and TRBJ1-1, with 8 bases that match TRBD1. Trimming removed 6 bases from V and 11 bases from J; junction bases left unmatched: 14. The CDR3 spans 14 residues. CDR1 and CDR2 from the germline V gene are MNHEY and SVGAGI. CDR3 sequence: CASSSGQAVLRAFF. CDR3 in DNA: TGTGCCAGCAGCTCGGGACAGGCCGTCCTAAGGGCTTTCTTT.

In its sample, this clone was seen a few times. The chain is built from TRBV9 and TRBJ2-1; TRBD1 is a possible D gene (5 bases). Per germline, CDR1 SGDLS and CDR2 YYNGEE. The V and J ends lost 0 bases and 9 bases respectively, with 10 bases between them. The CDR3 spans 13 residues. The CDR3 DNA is TGTGCCAGCAGCGTAGTATCTGACAGTGAGCAGTTCTTC. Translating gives CASSVVSDSEQFF.

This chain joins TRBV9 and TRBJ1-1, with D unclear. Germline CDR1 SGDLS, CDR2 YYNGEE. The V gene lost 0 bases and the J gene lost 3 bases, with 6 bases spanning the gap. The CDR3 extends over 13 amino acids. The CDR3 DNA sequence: TGTGCCAGCAGCGTAGAGAGGGACACTGAAGCTTTCTTT. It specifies CASSVERDTEAFF.

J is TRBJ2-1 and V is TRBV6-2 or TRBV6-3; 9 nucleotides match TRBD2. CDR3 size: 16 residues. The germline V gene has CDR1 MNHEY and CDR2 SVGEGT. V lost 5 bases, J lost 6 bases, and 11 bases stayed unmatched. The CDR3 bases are TGTGCCAGCAGTACCATTAGCGGGAGTGGGTCCAATGAGCAGTTCTTC. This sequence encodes CASSTISGSGSNEQFF.

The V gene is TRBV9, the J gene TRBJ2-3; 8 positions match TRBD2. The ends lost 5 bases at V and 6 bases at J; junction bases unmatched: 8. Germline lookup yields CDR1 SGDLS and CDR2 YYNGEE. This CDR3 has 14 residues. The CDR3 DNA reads TGTGCCAGCAGGGCGGGGGGACCCGGGGATACGCAGTATTTT. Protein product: CASRAGGPGDTQYF.

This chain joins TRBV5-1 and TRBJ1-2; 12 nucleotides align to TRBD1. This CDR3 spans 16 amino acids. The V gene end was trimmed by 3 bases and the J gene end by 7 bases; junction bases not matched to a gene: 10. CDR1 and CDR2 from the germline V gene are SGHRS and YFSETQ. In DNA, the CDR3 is TGCGCCAGCAGCTCGGCCGGGACAGGGGGCGCAGGTGGCTACACCTTC. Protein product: CASSSAGTGGAGGYTF.

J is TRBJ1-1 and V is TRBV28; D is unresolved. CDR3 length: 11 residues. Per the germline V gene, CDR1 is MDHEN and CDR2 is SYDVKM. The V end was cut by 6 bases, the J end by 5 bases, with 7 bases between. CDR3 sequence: CASSRRTEAFF. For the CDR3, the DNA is TGTGCCAGCAGCCGGAGGACTGAAGCTTTCTTT.